The clone carrying this T cell receptor (beta chain) turned up a few times. Its target is not known. Based on clinical symptoms, serum thyroxine and TRAb, thyroid ultrasound and orbital computed tomography, diagnoses were reached. Researchers amplified the TCR beta CDR3 regions from RNA transcripts. With the HTBI primer set, the TCR CDR3 went through a first round of RT-PCR. MiXCR, applied by TCRdb to the multiplex PCR reads, yields one record per CDR3 protein. The sample has hundreds of thousands of distinct CDR3 sequences, approximately 15% seen once; the top ten hold under 3.5%. The source of the sample is a study of T cells in Graves' hyperthyroidism and ophthalmopathy. Study as a whole: The blood sample was taken at first diagnosis, before treatment began.

Germline CDR1 reads SGHRS; CDR2 reads YFSETQ. The CDR3 runs 14 residues. V shed 4 bases, J shed 8 bases, and the junction held 4 bases outside the gene matches. Whole-study findings and limits: Before onset, by a median of around 6.1 months, the model predicted ophthalmopathy. Blood samples included most of the expanded thyroid clonotypes exceeding 0.001.

The receptor comes from a woman between 35 and 50 years old with Graves' ophthalmopathy. The J gene is TRBJ1-4, the V gene TRBV5-1; 11 bases map to TRBD1. The sequenced sample consisted of blood. The CDR3 nucleotides are TGCGCCAGCAGCAGGACAGGGGGCGTAGAAAAACTGTTTTTT. The encoded protein is CASSRTGGVEKLFF.